This T cell receptor beta chain derives from a study of T cell responses to AZD1222 COVID-19 vaccine. As for this clone: Its antigen remains unidentified.

General study findings and limits: Recipients of two AZD1222 doses showed rising Spike-specific TCR breadth and depth.

Here immunoSEQ multiplex PCR was the method, and the copy in TCRdb shows in-frame clones only, minus some. The sample has over 150,000 clones, 90% seen once; the top ten hold less than 3%. This specimen was peripheral blood, taken on day 0 of AZD1222 vaccination. The TCR originated in an adult in good health.

CDR3 DNA sequence: TGTGCCAGCAGCCGCATAGGCGGCTATGGCTACACCTTC. Protein: CASSRIGGYGYTF. The chain carries TRBV7-3 and TRBJ1-2, with D hard to call. Trimming took off 5 bases at V and 4 bases at J, with 11 bases between the two ends. The CDR3 is 13 residues long. Germline values: CDR1 SGHTA, CDR2 FQGTGA.